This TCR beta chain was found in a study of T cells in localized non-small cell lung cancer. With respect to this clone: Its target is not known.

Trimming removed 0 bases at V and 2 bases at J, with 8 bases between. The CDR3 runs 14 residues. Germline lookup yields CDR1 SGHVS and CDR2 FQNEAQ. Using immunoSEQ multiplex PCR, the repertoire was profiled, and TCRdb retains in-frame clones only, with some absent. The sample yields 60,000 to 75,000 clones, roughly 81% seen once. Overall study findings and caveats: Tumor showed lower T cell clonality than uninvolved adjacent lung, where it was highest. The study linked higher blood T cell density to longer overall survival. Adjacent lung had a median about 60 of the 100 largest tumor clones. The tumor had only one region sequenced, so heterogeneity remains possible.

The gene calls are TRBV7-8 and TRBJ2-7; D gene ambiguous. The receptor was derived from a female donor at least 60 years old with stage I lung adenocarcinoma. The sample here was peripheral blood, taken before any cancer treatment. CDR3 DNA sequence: TGTGCCAGCAGCTTAGCTCCGGCTACCTACGAGCAGTACTTC. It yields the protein CASSLAPATYEQYF. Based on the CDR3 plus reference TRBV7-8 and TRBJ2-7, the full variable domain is GAGVSQSPRYKVAKRGQDVALRCDPISGHVSLFWYQQALGQGPEFLTYFQNEAQLDKSGLPSDRFFAERPEGSVSTLKIQRTQQEDSAVYLCASSLAPATYEQYFGPGTRLTVT.